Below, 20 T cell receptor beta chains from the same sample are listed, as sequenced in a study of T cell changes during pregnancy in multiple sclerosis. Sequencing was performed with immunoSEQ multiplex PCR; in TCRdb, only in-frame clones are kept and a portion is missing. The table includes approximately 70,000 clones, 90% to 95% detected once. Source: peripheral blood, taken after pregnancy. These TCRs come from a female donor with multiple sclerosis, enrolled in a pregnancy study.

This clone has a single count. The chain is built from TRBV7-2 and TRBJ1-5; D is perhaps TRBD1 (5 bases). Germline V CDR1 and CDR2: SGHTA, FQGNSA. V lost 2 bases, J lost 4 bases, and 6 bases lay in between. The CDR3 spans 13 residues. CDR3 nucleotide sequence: TGTGCCAGCAGCTTAAGGGGAAATCAGCCCCAGCATTTT. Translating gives CASSLRGNQPQHF.

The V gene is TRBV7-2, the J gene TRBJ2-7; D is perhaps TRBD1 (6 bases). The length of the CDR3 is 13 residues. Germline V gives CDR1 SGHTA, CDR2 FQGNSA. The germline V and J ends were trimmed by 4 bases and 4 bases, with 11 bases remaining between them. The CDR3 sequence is CASSSGQRYEQYF. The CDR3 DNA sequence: TGTGCCAGCAGCTCCGGACAGAGATACGAGCAGTACTTC.

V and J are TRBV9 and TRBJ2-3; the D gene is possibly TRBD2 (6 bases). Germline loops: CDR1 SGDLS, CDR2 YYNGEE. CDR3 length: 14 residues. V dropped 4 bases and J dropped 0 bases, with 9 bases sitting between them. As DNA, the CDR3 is TGTGCCAGCAGCCCGAGCGGGAGCACAGATACGCAGTATTTT. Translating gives CASSPSGSTDTQYF.

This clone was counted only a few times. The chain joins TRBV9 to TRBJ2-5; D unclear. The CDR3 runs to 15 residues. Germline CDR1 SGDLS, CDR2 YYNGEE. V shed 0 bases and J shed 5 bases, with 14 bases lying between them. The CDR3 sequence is CASSVVINEEETQYF. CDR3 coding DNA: TGTGCCAGCAGCGTAGTAATCAATGAGGAGGAGACCCAGTACTTC.

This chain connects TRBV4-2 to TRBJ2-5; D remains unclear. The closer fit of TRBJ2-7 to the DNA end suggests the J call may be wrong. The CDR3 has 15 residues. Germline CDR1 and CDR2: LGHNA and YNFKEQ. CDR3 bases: TGTGCCAGCAGCCAAGATTTATCGGGTGCCTACGAGCAGTACTTC. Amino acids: CASSQDLSGAYEQYF.

The chain's CDR3 is CASSIGGEGQYEQYF. As DNA, the CDR3 is TGTGCCAGTAGTATAGGGGGGGAGGGCCAATACGAGCAGTACTTC. The V call is TRBV19, the J call TRBJ2-7; 7 bases line up with TRBD2. The CDR3 is made up of 15 amino acids. V lost 1 base, J lost 4 bases, and 7 bases stayed unmatched. In germline, CDR1 is LNHDA, CDR2 SQIVND (reference sequence). Full variable domain (remainder filled in from reference TRBV19 and TRBJ2-7): DGGITQSPKYLFRKEGQNVTLSCEQNLNHDAMYWYRQDPGQGLRLIYYSQIVNDFQKGDIAEGYSVSREKKESFPLTVTSAQKNPTAFYLCASSIGGEGQYEQYFGPGTRLTVT.

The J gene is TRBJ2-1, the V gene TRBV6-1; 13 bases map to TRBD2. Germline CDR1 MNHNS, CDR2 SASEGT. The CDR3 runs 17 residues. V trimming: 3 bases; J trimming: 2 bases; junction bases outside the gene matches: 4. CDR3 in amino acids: CASSERTSGSTYNEQFF. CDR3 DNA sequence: TGTGCCAGCAGTGAGAGGACTAGCGGGAGTACCTACAATGAGCAGTTCTTC.

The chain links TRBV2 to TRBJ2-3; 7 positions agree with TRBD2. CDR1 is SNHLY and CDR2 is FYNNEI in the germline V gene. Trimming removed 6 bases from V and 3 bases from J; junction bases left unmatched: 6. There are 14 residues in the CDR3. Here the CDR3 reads CASRREGGTDTQYF. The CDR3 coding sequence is TGTGCCAGCAGACGAGAGGGAGGGACAGATACGCAGTATTTT.

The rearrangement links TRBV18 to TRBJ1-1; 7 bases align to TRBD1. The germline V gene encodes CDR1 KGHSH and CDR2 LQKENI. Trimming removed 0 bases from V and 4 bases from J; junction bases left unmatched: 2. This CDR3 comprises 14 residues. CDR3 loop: CASSPPQGFTEAFF. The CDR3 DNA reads TGTGCCAGCTCACCACCACAGGGGTTCACTGAAGCTTTCTTT. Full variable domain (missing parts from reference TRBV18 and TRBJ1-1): NAGVMQNPRHLVRRRGQEARLRCSPMKGHSHVYWYRQLPEEGLKFMVYLQKENIIDESGMPKERFSAEFPKEGPSILRIQQVVRGDSAAYFCASSPPQGFTEAFFGQGTRLTVV.

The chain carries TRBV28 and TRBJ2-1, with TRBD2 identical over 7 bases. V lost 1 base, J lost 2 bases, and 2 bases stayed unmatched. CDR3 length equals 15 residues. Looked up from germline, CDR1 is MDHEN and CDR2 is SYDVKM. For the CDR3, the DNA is TGTGCCAGCAGTTTATACGGGAGGACCTACAATGAGCAGTTCTTC. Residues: CASSLYGRTYNEQFF. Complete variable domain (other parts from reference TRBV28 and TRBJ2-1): DVKVTQSSRYLVKRTGEKVFLECVQDMDHENMFWYRQDPGLGLRLIYFSYDVKMKEKGDIPEGYSVSREKKERFSLILESASTNQTSMYLCASSLYGRTYNEQFFGPGTRLTVL.

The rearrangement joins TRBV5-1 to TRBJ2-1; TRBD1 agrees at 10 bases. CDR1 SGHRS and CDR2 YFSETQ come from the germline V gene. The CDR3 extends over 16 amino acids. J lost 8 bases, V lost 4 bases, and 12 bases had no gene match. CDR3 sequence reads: CASSRGDRGHDDEQFF. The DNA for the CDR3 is TGCGCCAGCAGCAGAGGGGACAGGGGTCATGACGATGAGCAGTTCTTC.

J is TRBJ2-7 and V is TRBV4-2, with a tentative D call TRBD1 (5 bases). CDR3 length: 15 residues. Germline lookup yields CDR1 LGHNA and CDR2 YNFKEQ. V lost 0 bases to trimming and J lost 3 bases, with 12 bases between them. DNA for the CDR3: TGTGCCAGCAGCCAAGACGCAGGGATTGACTACGAGCAGTACTTC. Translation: CASSQDAGIDYEQYF.

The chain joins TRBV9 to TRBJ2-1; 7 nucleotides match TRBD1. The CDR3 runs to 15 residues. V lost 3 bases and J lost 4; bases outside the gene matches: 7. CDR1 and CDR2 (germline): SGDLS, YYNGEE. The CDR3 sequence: CASSADRVGYNEQFF. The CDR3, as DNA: TGTGCCAGCAGCGCCGACAGGGTTGGGTACAATGAGCAGTTCTTC.

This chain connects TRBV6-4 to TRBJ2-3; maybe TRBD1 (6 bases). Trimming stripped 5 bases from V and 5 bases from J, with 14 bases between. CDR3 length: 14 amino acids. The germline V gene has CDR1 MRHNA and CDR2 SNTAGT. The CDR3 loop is CASSRGVGGDTQYF. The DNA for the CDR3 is TGTGCCAGCAGTCGTGGGGTAGGGGGAGATACGCAGTATTTT.

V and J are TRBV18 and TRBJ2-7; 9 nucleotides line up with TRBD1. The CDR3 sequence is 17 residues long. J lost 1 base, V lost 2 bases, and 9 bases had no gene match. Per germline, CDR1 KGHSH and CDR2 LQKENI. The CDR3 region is CASSPGVGQGRSYEQYF. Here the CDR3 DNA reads TGTGCCAGCTCACCAGGGGTAGGACAGGGGCGTTCCTACGAGCAGTACTTC.

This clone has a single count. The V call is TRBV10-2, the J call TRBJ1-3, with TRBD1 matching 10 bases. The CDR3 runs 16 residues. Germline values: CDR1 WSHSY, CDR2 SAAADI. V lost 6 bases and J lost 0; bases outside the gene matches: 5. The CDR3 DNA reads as TGCGCCAGCAGCTACGGGACAGGGGCCTCTGGAAACACCATATATTTT. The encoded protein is CASSYGTGASGNTIYF.

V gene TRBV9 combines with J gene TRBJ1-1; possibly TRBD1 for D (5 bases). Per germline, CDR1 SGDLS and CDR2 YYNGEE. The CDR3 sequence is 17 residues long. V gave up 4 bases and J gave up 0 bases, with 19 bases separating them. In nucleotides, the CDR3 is TGTGCCAGCAGCTACCTAGACAGAACACCTATGAACACTGAAGCTTTCTTT. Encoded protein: CASSYLDRTPMNTEAFF.

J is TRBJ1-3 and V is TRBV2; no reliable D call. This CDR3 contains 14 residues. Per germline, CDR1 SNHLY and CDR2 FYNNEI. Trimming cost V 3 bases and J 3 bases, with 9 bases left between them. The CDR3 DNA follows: TGTGCCAGCAGTGAGCAGGTGGATGGAAACACCATATATTTT. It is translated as CASSEQVDGNTIYF.

This CDR3 is CASSQKSGGKLFF. For the CDR3, the DNA is TGCGCCAGCAGCCAGAAGTCGGGGGGGAAACTGTTTTTT. This chain links TRBV4-3 with TRBJ1-4; weak D call: TRBD1 (5 bases). The CDR3 consists of 13 residues. Germline V gene sequence: CDR1 LGHNA, CDR2 YSLEER. V lost 3 bases and J lost 11, with 13 bases in between.

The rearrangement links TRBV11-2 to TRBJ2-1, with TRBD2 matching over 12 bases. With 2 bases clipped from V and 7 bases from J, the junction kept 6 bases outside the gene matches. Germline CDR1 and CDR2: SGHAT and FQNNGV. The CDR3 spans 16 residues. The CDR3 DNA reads TGTGCCAGCAGCTTAAATCCTAGCGGGAGGGCGAATGAGCAGTTCTTC. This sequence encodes CASSLNPSGRANEQFF. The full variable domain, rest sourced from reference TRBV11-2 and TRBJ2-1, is EAGVAQSPRYKIIEKRQSVAFWCNPISGHATLYWYQQILGQGPKLLIQFQNNGVVDDSQLPKDRFSAERLKGVDSTLKIQPAKLEDSAVYLCASSLNPSGRANEQFFGPGTRLTVL.